A selection of T cell receptor beta chains follows, all from one sample in a study of control samples from healthy donors and cancer patients. Assay used: immunoSEQ multiplex PCR; TCRdb lists only in-frame clones, some missing. The sample holds approximately 170,000 clones, roughly 91% seen once. The specimen sequenced was blood. These receptor sequences come from a woman aged 25-40 years in good health. CDR3s include the opening cysteine and the closing phenylalanine or tryptophan. The order of the fields is J gene, D gene, clone size, V gene, CDR3 DNA, CDR3 protein. D genes are given only for firm matches. Size is stated for part of the rows, as once, few or many counts, or as a class when the clone is expanded.

j_call: TRBJ1-3; d_call: .; clone_size: once; v_call: TRBV19; cdr3_nt: TGTGCCAGTAGTATTTCCTCAGCCGGAAACACCATATATTTT; cdr3_aa: CASSISSAGNTIYF
j_call: TRBJ2-3; d_call: TRBD2; clone_size: .; v_call: TRBV6-4; cdr3_nt: TGTGCCAGCAGTGATTCAGCGGGGGGCTCCACAGATACGCAGTATTTT; cdr3_aa: CASSDSAGGSTDTQYF
j_call: TRBJ2-6; d_call: .; clone_size: .; v_call: TRBV11-3; cdr3_nt: TGTGCCAGCAGCTTAGGGGGTTGGGTTTCCTCTGGGGCCAACGTCCTGACTTTC; cdr3_aa: CASSLGGWVSSGANVLTF
j_call: TRBJ1-4; d_call: .; clone_size: .; v_call: TRBV27; cdr3_nt: TGTGCCAGCAGTTTAGCGGGGGCAACTAATGAAAAACTGTTTTTT; cdr3_aa: CASSLAGATNEKLFF
j_call: TRBJ1-5; d_call: TRBD1; clone_size: .; v_call: TRBV19; cdr3_nt: TGTGCCAGTAGTGAGACAGGGAGGCAGCCCCAGCATTTT; cdr3_aa: CASSETGRQPQHF
j_call: TRBJ2-2; d_call: .; clone_size: .; v_call: TRBV7-2; cdr3_nt: TGTGCCAGCAGCCCTCGACGGAACACCGGGGAGCTGTTTTTT; cdr3_aa: CASSPRRNTGELFF
j_call: TRBJ2-5; d_call: TRBD1; clone_size: .; v_call: TRBV5-1; cdr3_nt: TGCGCCAGCAGCTTGGCCGGGACAGGGAAGCGGGAGACCCAGTACTTC; cdr3_aa: CASSLAGTGKRETQYF
j_call: TRBJ1-6; d_call: TRBD1; clone_size: .; v_call: TRBV6-5; cdr3_nt: TGTGCCAGCAGGGGACAGGGGTGGTCACCCCTCCACTTT; cdr3_aa: CASRGQGWSPLHF
j_call: TRBJ1-3; d_call: TRBD1; clone_size: .; v_call: TRBV7-6; cdr3_nt: TGTGCCAGCAGCTTAATAAGACAGGGTCTCGGAAACACCATATATTTT; cdr3_aa: CASSLIRQGLGNTIYF
j_call: TRBJ1-2; d_call: .; clone_size: .; v_call: TRBV5-6; cdr3_nt: TGTGCCAGCAGCTTATGGGAAGCTAACTATGGCTACACCTTC; cdr3_aa: CASSLWEANYGYTF
j_call: TRBJ2-5; d_call: TRBD1; clone_size: .; v_call: TRBV11-2; cdr3_nt: TGTGCCAGCAGCTTAGATCCGGCAGGGGGCCAAGAGACCCAGTACTTC; cdr3_aa: CASSLDPAGGQETQYF
j_call: TRBJ1-1; d_call: .; clone_size: .; v_call: TRBV6-5; cdr3_nt: TGTGCCAGCAGTACGACGACAGTCTCGAACACTGAAGCTTTCTTT; cdr3_aa: CASSTTTVSNTEAFF
j_call: TRBJ2-7; d_call: TRBD1; clone_size: .; v_call: TRBV20-1; cdr3_nt: TGCAGTGCTAGTGGTAGGACAGGGGCCTACGAGCAGTACTTC; cdr3_aa: CSASGRTGAYEQYF
j_call: TRBJ2-7; d_call: TRBD1; clone_size: .; v_call: TRBV6-5; cdr3_nt: TGTGCCAGCCGGGACAGGGGGCACGAGCAGTACTTC; cdr3_aa: CASRDRGHEQYF
j_call: TRBJ2-1; d_call: .; clone_size: .; v_call: TRBV5-1; cdr3_nt: TGCGCCAGCAGCTTAGCCAATGAGCAGTTCTTC; cdr3_aa: CASSLANEQFF
j_call: TRBJ2-2; d_call: .; clone_size: .; v_call: TRBV11-1; cdr3_nt: TGTACCAGCAGCTTAGAGGAGTACACCGGGGAGCTGTTTTTT; cdr3_aa: CTSSLEEYTGELFF
j_call: TRBJ2-5; d_call: TRBD2; clone_size: .; v_call: TRBV7-3; cdr3_nt: TGTGCCAGCAGTTTAATGAGTAGCGGGAGGGAGACCCAGTACTTC; cdr3_aa: CASSLMSSGRETQYF
j_call: TRBJ2-3; d_call: TRBD2; clone_size: few; v_call: TRBV7-2; cdr3_nt: TGTGCCAGCAGCTTAACTAGCGGGAGGTCAGATACGCAGTATTTT; cdr3_aa: CASSLTSGRSDTQYF
j_call: TRBJ2-1; d_call: .; clone_size: .; v_call: TRBV2; cdr3_nt: TGTGCCAGCAGCGCCTTAGGGGCCACCTACAATGAGCAGTTCTTC; cdr3_aa: CASSALGATYNEQFF
j_call: TRBJ1-1; d_call: .; clone_size: once; v_call: TRBV7-2; cdr3_nt: TGTGCCAGCAGCTTACATGGACTGTTAGGGGCTTTCTTT; cdr3_aa: CASSLHGLLGAFF
j_call: TRBJ2-2; d_call: .; clone_size: .; v_call: TRBV3-1/TRBV3-2; cdr3_nt: TGTGCCAGCAGCCAAGATCGGGGTATCGGGGAGCTGTTTTTT; cdr3_aa: CASSQDRGIGELFF
j_call: TRBJ2-5; d_call: .; clone_size: .; v_call: TRBV15; cdr3_nt: TGTGCCACCAGCAGCCAGGTGGGGGAGACCCAGTACTTC; cdr3_aa: CATSSQVGETQYF
j_call: TRBJ1-1; d_call: .; clone_size: .; v_call: TRBV2; cdr3_nt: TGTGCCAGCAGTGAAGATTCTGAAGCTTTCTTT; cdr3_aa: CASSEDSEAFF
j_call: TRBJ2-1; d_call: .; clone_size: .; v_call: TRBV7-3; cdr3_nt: TGTGCCAGCAGCCCCACCGCCCAGGGCAATGAGCAGTTCTTC; cdr3_aa: CASSPTAQGNEQFF
j_call: TRBJ2-2; d_call: .; clone_size: once; v_call: TRBV18; cdr3_nt: TGTGCCAGCTCACCACCGAGTACCGGGGAGCTGTTTTTT; cdr3_aa: CASSPPSTGELFF
j_call: TRBJ1-2; d_call: .; clone_size: .; v_call: TRBV27; cdr3_nt: TGTGCCAAACCCGACAGGACCTATGGCTACACCTTC; cdr3_aa: CAKPDRTYGYTF
j_call: TRBJ2-3; d_call: .; clone_size: .; v_call: TRBV28; cdr3_nt: TGTGCCAGCAGTGGAGTGAGCACAGATACGCAGTATTTT; cdr3_aa: CASSGVSTDTQYF
j_call: TRBJ1-1; d_call: .; clone_size: .; v_call: TRBV2; cdr3_nt: TGTGCCAGCAGTGGGAGGGGCACTGAAGCTTTCTTT; cdr3_aa: CASSGRGTEAFF